The 18 T cell receptor beta chains in this list originate from one sample, sequenced in a study of technical replicates of blood from a handful of donors (dated by TCRdb to 2016 to 2017). Libraries were constructed by the immunoSEQ multiplex PCR assay. TCRdb's version of the immuneACCESS table is confined to in-frame rearrangements and falls short of the full clone set. An unresolved V gene accounts for under half of the shortfall where checked; the remainder is of unknown origin. The sample includes about 69,000 clones, with over 75% observed a single time. The biggest ten clones account for around 4.6% of the sample. The sample comprised PBMCs. The receptor source for this set is a human donor in good health. Some clones in this sample may be carry-over from other donors' samples.

The table lists this clone with a count of one. The chain carries TRBV7-6 and TRBJ2-7; 7 nucleotides align to TRBD1. The germline gives CDR1 SGHVS, CDR2 FNYEAQ. This CDR3 has 14 amino acids. V lost 1 base and J lost 2; bases outside the gene matches: 2. Here the CDR3 DNA reads TGTGCCAGCAGCTTAGATACAGGGGCCTACGAGCAGTACTTC. Protein sequence: CASSLDTGAYEQYF.

The chain employs TRBV7-8 and TRBJ1-5, with D perhaps TRBD1 (5 bases). The germline V gene has CDR1 SGHVS and CDR2 FQNEAQ. V was shortened by 4 bases and J by 4 bases, with 26 bases between the two germline ends. The CDR3 has 19 residues. The CDR3 protein is CASSSYVAGRTIVNQPQHF. The CDR3 DNA is TGTGCCAGCAGCTCGTATGTGGCAGGGCGAACAATAGTTAATCAGCCCCAGCATTTT.

This chain uses TRBV10-3 with TRBJ2-3; D might be TRBD2 (5 bases). From germline, CDR1 is ENHRY and CDR2 SYGVKD. Between the trimmed V and J ends, which lost 6 bases and 0 bases, there was a span of 7 bases. The CDR3 length is 13 residues. CDR3 amino acids: CAISQRSTDTQYF. The CDR3 DNA reads TGTGCCATCAGCCAGCGGAGCACAGATACGCAGTATTTT.

J is TRBJ2-1 and V is TRBV4-1, with 10 bases that match TRBD2. CDR1 and CDR2 (germline): MGHRA, YSYEKL. CDR3 length: 15 amino acids. With V trimmed by 1 base and J by 5 bases, 2 bases remained unmatched. The CDR3 reads CASSQVGLADNEQFF. CDR3 nucleotides: TGCGCCAGCAGCCAAGTAGGACTAGCGGACAATGAGCAGTTCTTC.

This clone has a handful of counts. CDR3 amino acids: CASSAPSGGNTEAFF. The CDR3 DNA reads as TGTGCCAGTAGTGCTCCCTCGGGGGGGAACACTGAAGCTTTCTTT. The rearrangement uses TRBV19 and TRBJ1-1; D perhaps matches TRBD1 (5 bases). Trimming removed 5 bases at V and 1 base at J, with 14 bases between. The CDR3 is 15 residues long. The germline gives CDR1 LNHDA, CDR2 SQIVND (reference sequence).

The V gene is TRBV27, the J gene TRBJ2-7; D possibly corresponds to TRBD1 (6 bases). V was pared by 5 bases and J by 3 bases, with 14 bases between. The length of the CDR3 is 14 residues. Germline CDR1 reads MNHEY; CDR2 reads SMNVEV (reference sequence). The CDR3 loop reads CASSPSGQHYEQYF. As DNA, the CDR3 is TGTGCCAGCAGTCCCTCGGGACAACACTACGAGCAGTACTTC.

This clone has a handful of counts. The chain joins TRBV19 to TRBJ2-5, with 9 bases fitting TRBD1. Germline V gene data show CDR1 as LNHDA and CDR2 as SQIVND (reference sequence). The junction had 6 bases not matched to a gene; V was cut back by 5 bases and J by 5 bases. The CDR3 runs 14 residues. CDR3 bases: TGTGCCAGTAGTGCGGGACAGGGCTATGAGACCCAGTACTTC. Translation: CASSAGQGYETQYF.

The V gene is TRBV19, the J gene TRBJ1-1; possibly TRBD1 for D (6 bases). Germline V gene lookup returns CDR1 LNHDA and CDR2 SQIVND (reference sequence). Trimming left V 3 bases short and J 4 bases short, with 12 bases between. The CDR3 length is 14 residues. The CDR3 sequence is CASSIQGLGTEAFF. The CDR3 DNA sequence: TGTGCCAGTAGTATTCAGGGGTTAGGCACTGAAGCTTTCTTT.

The rearrangement joins TRBV5-6 to TRBJ2-7; D is unresolved. CDR1 is SGHDT and CDR2 is YYEEEE in the germline V gene. Trimming stripped 2 bases from V and 3 bases from J, with 9 bases between. This CDR3 region has 13 residues. The CDR3 DNA reads TGTGCCAGCAGCTTCAGGCAGGACTACGAGCAGTACTTC. Protein: CASSFRQDYEQYF. Full variable domain (rest looked up from reference TRBV5-6 and TRBJ2-7): DAGVTQSPTHLIKTRGQQVTLRCSPKSGHDTVSWYQQALGQGPQFIFQYYEEEERQRGNFPDRFSGHQFPNYSSELNVNALLLGDSALYLCASSFRQDYEQYFGPGTRLTVT.

The DNA for the CDR3 is TGCGCCAGCAATCCTACTAGCGGGGACTATGAGCAGTTCTTC. Its translation is CASNPTSGDYEQFF. The chain recombines TRBV5-1 with TRBJ2-1; 10 nucleotides align to TRBD2. CDR3 length: 14 amino acids. In germline, CDR1 is SGHRS, CDR2 YFSETQ. The V and J ends lost 6 bases and 8 bases, in that order; junction bases with no gene match: 8. Together with reference TRBV5-1 and TRBJ2-1, the CDR3 gives the full variable domain: KAGVTQTPRYLIKTRGQQVTLSCSPISGHRSVSWYQQTPGQGLQFLFEYFSETQRNKGNFPGRFSGRQFSNSRSEMNVSTLELGDSALYLCASNPTSGDYEQFFGPGTRLTVL.

This chain links TRBV7-9 with TRBJ2-7; TRBD2 matches at 9 bases. This CDR3 region has 16 residues. Germline V gives CDR1 SEHNR, CDR2 FQNEAQ (reference sequence). The V gene end was trimmed by 5 bases and the J gene end by 3 bases; junction bases not matched to a gene: 11. DNA of the CDR3: TGTGCCAGCAGCCAGTTGCTAGCGGGAACCTTCTACGAGCAGTACTTC. Translating gives CASSQLLAGTFYEQYF.

CDR3 amino acids: CASSPSTGLQETQYF. CDR3 sequence (DNA): TGTGCCAGCAGCCCTTCGACAGGGCTCCAAGAGACCCAGTACTTC. The chain uses TRBV5-4 and TRBJ2-5; 7 bases align to TRBD1. The CDR3 extends over 15 amino acids. J lost 1 base, V lost 4 bases, and 7 bases had no gene match. Germline V gene data show CDR1 as SGHNT and CDR2 as YYREEE (reference sequence).

The chain couples TRBV6-5 to TRBJ1-5; D remains unclear. The CDR3 runs to 15 residues. The germline V gene encodes CDR1 MNHEY and CDR2 SVGAGI. Trimming cost V 2 bases and J 0 bases, with 8 bases left between them. DNA for the CDR3: TGTGCCAGCAGTTACGACGGGGTTAGCAATCAGCCCCAGCATTTT. This gives the protein CASSYDGVSNQPQHF.

Only one count was recorded for this clone. The chain has TRBV5-6 and TRBJ2-1, with 9 bases identical to TRBD2. CDR3 length: 18 amino acids. The junction had 11 bases not matched to a gene; V was cut back by 4 bases and J by 0 bases. Germline V gene data show CDR1 as SGHDT and CDR2 as YYEEEE. CDR3 protein: CASSARILAGGSYNEQFF. CDR3 nucleotide sequence: TGTGCCAGCAGCGCACGAATACTAGCGGGTGGCTCCTACAATGAGCAGTTCTTC.

The sample holds one count of this clone. The genes are TRBV7-6 and TRBJ1-2, with D perhaps TRBD1 (5 bases). Trimming cost V 4 bases and J 7 bases, with 13 bases left between them. Germline V lookup: CDR1 SGHVS, CDR2 FNYEAQ. There are 13 residues in the CDR3. The CDR3 DNA is TGTGCCAGCAGCTCACGGACATCCTCTGGCTACACCTTC. This sequence encodes CASSSRTSSGYTF.

The CDR3 bases are TGCGCCAGCAGCCTGACTAGCGGGGGGCCCCACACCGGGGAGCTGTTTTTT. This translates into CASSLTSGGPHTGELFF. The J gene is TRBJ2-2, the V gene TRBV5-1; 13 bases map to TRBD2. The CDR3 loop spans 17 amino acids. Germline lookup yields CDR1 SGHRS and CDR2 YFSETQ. The trim removed 4 bases at V and 3 bases at J, leaving 6 bases unmatched.

The gene calls are TRBV4-1 and TRBJ1-4; the match to TRBD1 covers 7 bases. CDR1 and CDR2 from the germline V gene are MGHRA and YSYEKL. The V gene end was trimmed by 4 bases and the J gene end by 0 bases; junction bases not matched to a gene: 2. This CDR3 is built from 15 residues. CDR3 coding DNA: TGCGCCAGCAGCCCCAGGGGGGCAACTAATGAAAAACTGTTTTTT. It translates to CASSPRGATNEKLFF.

This clone was recorded only once. The chain joins TRBV7-2 to TRBJ2-7; maybe TRBD2 (6 bases). V dropped 5 bases and J dropped 7 bases, with 21 bases sitting between them. The CDR3 has 15 residues. Germline CDR1 and CDR2: SGHTA and FQGNSA. CDR3 sequence reads: CASSLHLGGSREQYF. As DNA, the CDR3 is TGTGCCAGCAGCCTCCACTTGGGGGGTTCGAGGGAGCAGTACTTC.